Below are 15 T cell receptor beta chains sequenced from a single sample in a study of T cell repertoires in ileal Crohn's disease. Surgical specimens yielded lamina propria lymphocytes, which were density-gradient separated and then sorted. Data came from immunoSEQ multiplex PCR; TCRdb stores just in-frame clones and leaves some out. The top ten clones hold approximately 12% of a sample with 2,100 or so clones, roughly 74% of them seen once. The sample consisted of CD8+ T cells from ileum. All receptors come from an adult with Crohn's disease. Some clones in this sample may be carry-over from other donors' samples.

This clone turned up a few times. The chain uses TRBV6-5 and TRBJ1-1; D gene unclear. V was pared by 2 bases and J by 1 base, with 8 bases between. The germline CDR1 and CDR2 sequences are MNHEY and SVGAGI. CDR3 size: 14 residues. The CDR3: CASSYRSGNTEAFF. CDR3 DNA: TGTGCCAGCAGTTACCGATCAGGGAACACTGAAGCTTTCTTT.

The chain couples TRBV10-3 to TRBJ1-1, with D tentatively TRBD1 (5 bases). The CDR3 runs to 14 residues. The germline V gene encodes CDR1 ENHRY and CDR2 SYGVKD. V was shortened by 4 bases and J by 1 base, with 10 bases between the two germline ends. The CDR3 sequence is CAISGVGPNTEAFF. As DNA, the CDR3 is TGTGCCATCAGTGGTGTGGGGCCGAACACTGAAGCTTTCTTT.

This clone showed up just once. This chain connects TRBV11-1 to TRBJ2-1; 14 bases fit TRBD2. Germline V lookup: CDR1 SGHAT, CDR2 FQDESV (reference sequence). The junction had 14 bases not matched to a gene; V was cut back by 5 bases and J by 8 bases. This CDR3 is built from 18 residues. CDR3 nucleotide sequence: TGTGCCAGCAGCACCGGACTAGCGGGAGGTATAGAGGGGGATGAGCAGTTCTTC. Its translation: CASSTGLAGGIEGDEQFF.

This sequence joins TRBV10-2 and TRBJ2-7; possible D gene TRBD2, 5 bases. Germline CDR1 WSHSY, CDR2 SAAADI. V dropped 2 bases and J dropped 0 bases, with 8 bases sitting between them. There are 14 residues in the CDR3. The CDR3 here is CASSEERDSYEQYF. CDR3 DNA sequence: TGCGCCAGCAGTGAGGAACGGGACTCCTACGAGCAGTACTTC.

This chain uses TRBV27 with TRBJ1-2; TRBD1 aligns across 10 bases. Per germline, CDR1 MNHEY and CDR2 SMNVEV (reference sequence). The V segment lost 4 bases and the J segment 3 bases; nucleotides outside the gene matches: 2. This CDR3 has 14 amino acids. The chain's CDR3 is CASSWDRGDYGYTF. The CDR3 DNA reads as TGTGCCAGCAGTTGGGACAGGGGCGACTATGGCTACACCTTC.

This clone was detected a few times. This chain uses TRBV7-2 with TRBJ1-1; a possible D gene is TRBD1 (6 bases). V was pared by 1 base and J by 7 bases, with 19 bases between. Germline CDR1 reads SGHTA; CDR2 reads FQGNSA. The CDR3 is 16 amino acids. The CDR3 sequence is CASSLEDSWILIEAFF. CDR3 nucleotides: TGTGCCAGCAGCTTAGAGGACAGTTGGATACTGATTGAAGCTTTCTTT.

The chain employs TRBV27 and TRBJ1-1; TRBD1 aligns across 7 bases. The V gene's germline CDR1 is MNHEY and CDR2 SMNVEV (reference sequence). Germline trimming cut 4 bases from V and 0 bases from J; bases unmatched to any gene: 5. The CDR3 has 15 amino acids. Here the CDR3 DNA reads TGTGCCAGCAGTTGGGACAGTAGCATGAACACTGAAGCTTTCTTT. Encoded protein: CASSWDSSMNTEAFF.

J is TRBJ2-5 and V is TRBV2, with D maybe TRBD2 (5 bases). The V and J ends lost 2 bases and 4 bases respectively, with 20 bases between them. The CDR3 length is 17 residues. Germline V gives CDR1 SNHLY, CDR2 FYNNEI. DNA for the CDR3: TGTGCCAGCAGTGAAATGATTATAGGACTCCCGGGAGAGACCCAGTACTTC. Translation gives CASSEMIIGLPGETQYF.

This clone has a handful of counts. The J gene is TRBJ1-2, the V gene TRBV7-2; the D gene is possibly TRBD1 (6 bases). The V end was cut by 6 bases, the J end by 4 bases, with 15 bases between. Germline values: CDR1 SGHTA, CDR2 FQGNSA. The CDR3 contains 14 residues. CDR3 sequence reads: CASSFPDRFYGYTF. DNA of the CDR3: TGTGCCAGCAGTTTCCCCGACAGGTTCTATGGCTACACCTTC.

This chain uses TRBV28 with TRBJ2-7, with D possibly matching TRBD1 (6 bases). Germline V lookup: CDR1 MDHEN, CDR2 SYDVKM. Trimming removed 1 base at V and 1 base at J, with 11 bases between. There are 15 residues in the CDR3. The CDR3 loop is CASSLSPTGSYEQYF. As DNA, the CDR3 is TGTGCCAGCAGTTTATCCCCGACAGGTTCCTACGAGCAGTACTTC. Drawing the rest from reference TRBV28 and TRBJ2-7, the complete variable domain is DVKVTQSSRYLVKRTGEKVFLECVQDMDHENMFWYRQDPGLGLRLIYFSYDVKMKEKGDIPEGYSVSREKKERFSLILESASTNQTSMYLCASSLSPTGSYEQYFGPGTRLTVT.

This chain joins TRBV4-3 and TRBJ2-5; D might be TRBD1 (5 bases). The CDR3 has 13 amino acids. Germline lookup yields CDR1 LGHNA and CDR2 YSLEER. The V gene lost 0 bases and the J gene lost 4 bases, with 6 bases spanning the gap. For the CDR3, the DNA is TGCGCCAGCAGCCAAGATCAGGGAGAGACCCAGTACTTC. Protein sequence: CASSQDQGETQYF.

The chain uses TRBV7-9 and TRBJ2-7; 8 bases are a match to TRBD2. Unmatched junction bases numbered 7, after V lost 5 bases and J lost 1 base. The CDR3 runs to 15 residues. Germline lookup yields CDR1 SEHNR and CDR2 FQNEAQ (reference sequence). The CDR3 reads CASSQGAGVSYEQYF. CDR3 bases: TGTGCCAGCAGCCAGGGAGCGGGAGTTTCCTACGAGCAGTACTTC.

On this clone: The same CDR3 is also encoded by other DNA sequences in this sample. The rearrangement uses TRBV7-2 and TRBJ1-1, with D unresolved. The CDR3 runs 13 residues. The V gene lost 2 bases and the J gene lost 0 bases, with 4 bases spanning the gap. Per the germline V gene, CDR1 is SGHTA and CDR2 is FQGNSA. The chain's CDR3 is CASSLYLNTEAFF. In DNA, the CDR3 is TGTGCCAGCAGCTTATACTTGAACACTGAAGCTTTCTTT.

This chain links TRBV9 with TRBJ1-1; D is possibly TRBD1 (5 bases). V lost 0 bases and J 3 bases, leaving 9 bases between the germline ends. The CDR3 consists of 14 residues. Germline assignment: CDR1 SGDLS and CDR2 YYNGEE. CDR3 DNA: TGTGCCAGCAGCGTAGATCCGGGGGACACTGAAGCTTTCTTT. The encoded protein is CASSVDPGDTEAFF.

The chain has TRBV7-8 and TRBJ1-1; tentative D call: TRBD1 (5 bases). The CDR3 runs to 15 residues. Trimming removed 3 bases from V and 1 base from J, with 12 bases in between. Per germline, CDR1 SGHVS and CDR2 FQNEAQ. The CDR3 region is CASSFSTATNTEAFF. The CDR3 region has the DNA TGTGCCAGCAGCTTTTCGACAGCGACGAACACTGAAGCTTTCTTT.